This entry lists 29 T cell receptor beta chains sequenced from one sample in a study of shared clonotypes between healthy human individuals. This table comes from immunoSEQ multiplex PCR, and its TCRdb copy is limited to in-frame clones, with some not included. The profile shows around 2.5 million clones, 90% to 95% of them singletons. The sequencing sample was made of naive CD4+ T cells from PBMCs. Indicated subset: CD45RA+ positively selected. All receptors derive from a man between 18 and 35 years old in good health. Some clones in this sample may be carry-over from other donors' samples.

This clone was counted a single time. This rearrangement joins TRBV27 to TRBJ2-5; D remains ambiguous. Per the germline V gene, CDR1 is MNHEY and CDR2 is SMNVEV (reference sequence). This CDR3 is 13 amino acids long. V dropped 2 bases and J dropped 4 bases, with 8 bases sitting between them. For the CDR3, the DNA is TGTGCCAGCAGTTTAATGGGTCGAGAGACCCAGTACTTC. Protein product: CASSLMGRETQYF.

The chain employs TRBV4-1 and TRBJ1-4; tentative D call: TRBD1 (5 bases). The CDR3 contains 15 residues. V was shortened by 2 bases and J by 6 bases, with 13 bases between the two germline ends. Germline-derived CDR1 and CDR2 are MGHRA and YSYEKL. In DNA form, the CDR3 reads TGCGCCAGCAGCCAATATTCGCAGGGCGATGAAAAACTGTTTTTT. Protein sequence: CASSQYSQGDEKLFF.

This clone was seen once. This chain uses TRBV6-1 with TRBJ1-1, with 8 bases matching TRBD1. Unmatched junction bases numbered 9, after V lost 5 bases and J lost 4 bases. From germline, CDR1 is MNHNS and CDR2 SASEGT. CDR3 length: 15 amino acids. In DNA form, the CDR3 reads TGTGCCAGCAGTCGGACAGGGCCCCTCCTCACTGAAGCTTTCTTT. Translation: CASSRTGPLLTEAFF.

A word on this clone: Relative to the germline gene, one junction end is altered; a read error may explain this. The genes are TRBV18 and TRBJ1-5; D not certain. Germline CDR1 KGHSH, CDR2 LQKENI. The CDR3 length is 14 residues. The CDR3 DNA sequence: TGTGCCAGCTCACCAACCCGTAGCTATCAGCCCCAGCATTTT. Its protein is CASSPTRSYQPQHF.

The V gene is TRBV27, the J gene TRBJ2-3; a possible D gene is TRBD2 (8 bases). Germline V gene data show CDR1 as MNHEY and CDR2 as SMNVEV (reference sequence). The V end was cut by 2 bases, the J end by 3 bases, with 18 bases between. This CDR3 spans 17 amino acids. CDR3: CASSLRGRGRLTDTQYF. As DNA, the CDR3 is TGTGCCAGCAGTTTAAGGGGGCGCGGGAGGCTGACAGATACGCAGTATTTT.

The genes are TRBV30 and TRBJ1-1, with D perhaps matching TRBD1 (6 bases). The CDR3 extends over 16 amino acids. V was pared by 3 bases and J by 1 base, with 18 bases between. The germline V gene has CDR1 GTSNPN and CDR2 SVGIG (reference sequence). The CDR3 DNA reads as TGTGCCTGGAGCCGATCGTGGGGGGCTGGGAACACTGAAGCTTTCTTT. Protein sequence: CAWSRSWGAGNTEAFF.

This chain joins TRBV9 and TRBJ1-4; 11 bases match TRBD1. Germline assignment: CDR1 SGDLS and CDR2 YYNGEE. Trimming cost V 3 bases and J 4 bases; bases outside gene matches: 2. The CDR3 sequence is 15 residues long. The CDR3 reads CASSGGQGVNEKLFF. DNA for the CDR3: TGTGCCAGCAGCGGGGGACAGGGGGTTAATGAAAAACTGTTTTTT.

This sequence joins TRBV7-2 and TRBJ2-3; 13 nucleotides align to TRBD2. The trim removed 5 bases at V and 4 bases at J, leaving 6 bases unmatched. The length of the CDR3 is 16 residues. From germline, CDR1 is SGHTA and CDR2 FQGNSA. Here the CDR3 DNA reads TGTGCCAGCAGCAAAGGACTAGCGGGAGTTGCAGATACGCAGTATTTT. It encodes CASSKGLAGVADTQYF.

J is TRBJ1-5 and V is TRBV6-1, with D maybe TRBD1 (5 bases). Trimming cost V 8 bases and J 4 bases, with 12 bases left between them. The CDR3 consists of 13 residues. Germline loops: CDR1 MNHNS, CDR2 SASEGT. The CDR3 loop is CASLGAGNQPQHF. CDR3 DNA sequence: TGTGCCAGCTTAGGGGCAGGGAATCAGCCCCAGCATTTT.

This clone has only one observation. The chain has TRBV7-8 and TRBJ1-3, with 7 bases matching TRBD1. J was trimmed by 0 bases and V by 5 bases; bases with no gene match: 7. Per the germline V gene, CDR1 is SGHVS and CDR2 is FQNEAQ. This CDR3 has 16 residues. Here the CDR3 reads CASSPDRAISGNTIYF. CDR3 in DNA: TGTGCCAGCAGCCCCGACAGGGCCATCTCTGGAAACACCATATATTTT.

This chain joins TRBV5-1 and TRBJ2-3; D unresolved. CDR3 length: 14 residues. Germline assignment: CDR1 SGHRS and CDR2 YFSETQ. Trimming removed 0 bases at V and 5 bases at J, with 10 bases between. DNA for the CDR3: TGCGCCAGCAGCTTGGAAGGCCCTATAGATACGCAGTATTTT. As protein: CASSLEGPIDTQYF.

J is TRBJ1-4 and V is TRBV2; D is unclear. Trimming cost V 1 base and J 7 bases, with 13 bases left between them. This CDR3 is 15 amino acids long. CDR1 and CDR2 from the germline V gene are SNHLY and FYNNEI. The CDR3 loop is CASSEDRGGGEKLFF. CDR3 DNA: TGTGCCAGCAGTGAAGATCGGGGAGGTGGTGAAAAACTGTTTTTT.

The chain carries TRBV19 and TRBJ2-2, with 12 positions matching TRBD2. CDR3 length: 18 amino acids. The germline gives CDR1 LNHDA, CDR2 SQIVND (reference sequence). J gave up 7 bases and V 3 bases, and 12 bases lay outside the gene matches. The CDR3 reads CASSIPRSRTSGIGELFF. As DNA, the CDR3 is TGTGCCAGTAGTATCCCCCGGTCCAGGACTAGCGGGATCGGGGAGCTGTTTTTT.

Concerning this clone: Other DNA sequences in this sample translate to the same CDR3. The chain is built from TRBV18 and TRBJ1-3, with 7 bases matching TRBD1. The CDR3 totals 15 residues. CDR1 and CDR2 (germline): KGHSH, LQKENI. Trimming took 3 bases from V and 0 from J; bases not matched to a gene: 2. The CDR3 protein is CASSPPGGSGNTIYF. CDR3 nucleotides: TGTGCCAGCTCACCCCCAGGGGGCTCTGGAAACACCATATATTTT.

The chain has TRBV15 and TRBJ1-2; possibly TRBD1 for D (6 bases). Trimming removed 5 bases at V and 7 bases at J, with 14 bases between. The germline CDR1 and CDR2 sequences are LNHNV and YYDKDF (reference sequence). This CDR3 has 13 residues. CDR3: CATSGNRVSGYTF. Here the CDR3 DNA reads TGTGCCACCAGCGGAAACAGGGTTTCTGGCTACACCTTC. Looking up the rest from reference TRBV15 and TRBJ1-2 gives the full variable domain: DAMVIQNPRYQVTQFGKPVTLSCSQTLNHNVMYWYQQKSSQAPKLLFHYYDKDFNNEADTPDNFQSRRPNTSFCFLDIRSPGLGDTAMYLCATSGNRVSGYTFGSGTRLTVV.

The chain joins TRBV11-1 to TRBJ2-3; D not certain. Trimming removed 7 bases from V and 0 bases from J, with 14 bases in between. Per the germline V gene, CDR1 is SGHAT and CDR2 is FQDESV (reference sequence). This CDR3 spans 15 amino acids. The CDR3: CASTPGVTSTDTQYF. The CDR3 nucleotides read TGTGCCAGCACCCCTGGAGTTACTAGCACAGATACGCAGTATTTT.

The V and J genes are TRBV6-6 and TRBJ1-6; no clear D. This CDR3 contains 12 residues. V gave up 3 bases and J gave up 8 bases, with 5 bases separating them. CDR1 is MNHNY and CDR2 is SVGAGI in the germline V gene (reference sequence). The CDR3 sequence: CASSYGYSPLHF. DNA of the CDR3: TGTGCCAGCAGTTATGGGTATTCACCCCTCCACTTT.

The chain links TRBV7-9 to TRBJ2-2; TRBD2 aligns across 12 bases. Germline loops: CDR1 SEHNR, CDR2 FQNEAQ (reference sequence). The J segment lost 6 bases and the V segment lost 4 bases, leaving 15 bases of the junction unmatched. The CDR3 has 19 residues. The CDR3 here is CASSYRLAGAYNRAGELFF. In nucleotides, the CDR3 is TGTGCCAGCAGCTATCGACTAGCGGGAGCCTACAACCGGGCCGGGGAGCTGTTTTTT.

This clone was observed a single time. The chain is built from TRBV2 and TRBJ2-3; 9 bases align to TRBD2. Per germline, CDR1 SNHLY and CDR2 FYNNEI. The CDR3 totals 16 residues. V lost 1 base to trimming and J lost 0 bases; unmatched junction nucleotides: 2. The DNA for the CDR3 is TGTGCCAGCAGTGAAGGTCTAGCGGGGAGCACAGATACGCAGTATTTT. It specifies CASSEGLAGSTDTQYF.

The chain joins TRBV28 to TRBJ1-3; maybe TRBD1 (5 bases). Trimming left V 6 bases short and J 5 bases short, with 17 bases between. The CDR3 sequence is 15 residues long. Germline CDR1 MDHEN, CDR2 SYDVKM. The CDR3 DNA follows: TGTGCCAGCAGACTCGGGGGTTCGGGCCGAAACACCATATATTTT. Residues: CASRLGGSGRNTIYF.

As to this clone: The same CDR3 can be traced to other DNA sequences in this sample. The chain has TRBV18 and TRBJ2-7; the match to TRBD2 covers 12 bases. The CDR3 contains 16 residues. Per germline, CDR1 KGHSH and CDR2 LQKENI. J was trimmed by 4 bases and V by 2 bases; bases with no gene match: 6. The CDR3 bases are TGTGCCAGCTCACCAGGACTAGCGGGAATCGGATACGAGCAGTACTTC. Its protein product is CASSPGLAGIGYEQYF.

The chain couples TRBV30 to TRBJ2-1; D gene uncertain. Trimming left V 2 bases short and J 4 bases short, with 3 bases between. Germline CDR1 and CDR2: GTSNPN and SVGIG (reference sequence). The length of the CDR3 is 11 residues. Here the CDR3 reads CAWSNYNEQFF. In DNA, the CDR3 is TGTGCCTGGAGTAATTACAATGAGCAGTTCTTC.

The chain joins TRBV5-1 to TRBJ2-5; D gene ambiguous. CDR3 length equals 14 residues. Germline V gene data show CDR1 as SGHRS and CDR2 as YFSETQ. V lost 0 bases and J 3 bases, leaving 9 bases between the germline ends. CDR3 nucleotide sequence: TGCGCCAGCAGCTTGGAGGTTGGAAAAGAGACCCAGTACTTC. Amino acid sequence: CASSLEVGKETQYF.

The V gene is TRBV7-9, the J gene TRBJ2-5, with 9 bases fitting TRBD2. TRBJ2-7 explains the end of the DNA better; the J call may be wrong. The CDR3 runs to 16 residues. The germline V gene encodes CDR1 SEHNR and CDR2 FQNEAQ (reference sequence). CDR3 bases: TGTGCCAGCAGCACCCAGGGGCTAGCGGGACGCTACGAGCAGTACTTC. This translates into CASSTQGLAGRYEQYF.

This CDR3 reads CASSSRGPNGYTF. In DNA, the CDR3 is TGTGCCAGCAGCTCCAGGGGGCCTAATGGCTACACCTTC. The chain has TRBV5-6 and TRBJ1-2, with TRBD1 matching over 8 bases. The ends lost 3 bases at V and 6 bases at J; junction bases unmatched: 4. The CDR3 spans 13 residues. CDR1 and CDR2 (germline): SGHDT, YYEEEE.

The J gene is TRBJ2-5, the V gene TRBV7-3, with D perhaps TRBD1 (6 bases). The CDR3 extends over 14 amino acids. Deletions cut 3 bases from V and 5 bases from J, with 13 bases between. Germline V gene data show CDR1 as SGHTA and CDR2 as FQGTGA. The CDR3: CASSFTGMGETQYF. The CDR3 region has the DNA TGTGCCAGCAGCTTTACAGGGATGGGGGAGACCCAGTACTTC.

The chain employs TRBV18 and TRBJ2-6, with D tentatively TRBD2 (6 bases). Germline CDR1 is KGHSH and CDR2 is LQKENI. The CDR3 totals 16 residues. V gave up 6 bases and J gave up 2 bases, with 14 bases separating them. This chain's CDR3 is CASSPFAGTGANVLTF. In DNA form, the CDR3 reads TGTGCCAGCTCGCCGTTCGCGGGGACTGGGGCCAACGTCCTGACTTTC.

Regarding this clone: In the same sample, other DNA sequences code for this CDR3. CDR3 protein: CASSPPENTDTQYF. CDR3 DNA sequence: TGTGCCAGCTCACCACCAGAGAACACAGATACGCAGTATTTT. The rearrangement joins TRBV18 to TRBJ2-3, with D unclear. CDR1 KGHSH and CDR2 LQKENI come from the germline V gene. Between the trimmed V and J ends, which lost 0 bases and 2 bases, there was a span of 6 bases. The CDR3 extends over 14 amino acids.

V usage is TRBV2 and J usage is TRBJ1-5; 7 bases line up with TRBD1. V lost 6 bases to trimming and J lost 3 bases; unmatched junction nucleotides: 8. Per germline, CDR1 SNHLY and CDR2 FYNNEI. CDR3 length: 15 amino acids. CDR3 amino acids: CASSPQGSFNQPQHF. The CDR3 nucleotides read TGTGCCAGCAGCCCACAGGGGTCCTTCAATCAGCCCCAGCATTTT.